One sample yielded the 21 T cell receptor beta chains listed below, sequenced in a study of spatial heterogeneity in lung cancer. Study conclusions and caveats: Counts of expanded alpha and beta TCRs within tumors tracked the tumor nonsynonymous mutation count.

Antigens for these TCRs are unknown. MiXCR was run by TCRdb on the 5' RACE reads, yielding one entry per CDR3 protein. There are 10,000 or so distinct CDR3 sequences in the sample; approximately 12% occur only once, and about 10% lies in the top ten. Time point here: sample taken at primary tumor resection. The starting material was lung tumor tissue, obtained at surgery. Receptors were obtained from a male donor with early-stage non-small cell lung cancer.

In its sample, this clonotype ranks as medium-sized. Because this beta chain is a stray read in a library intended to capture alpha chains, its abundance should not be given much weight. The CDR3 sequence is CASSLLADTEAFF. CDR3 bases: TGTGCCAGCAGCTTGTTGGCTGACACTGAAGCTTTCTTT. This chain links TRBV5-4 with TRBJ1-1; the D is unclear. Germline-derived CDR1 and CDR2 are SGHNT and YYREEE (reference sequence). V lost 1 base to trimming and J lost 3 bases, with 7 bases between them. The CDR3 is made up of 13 amino acids. Combining the CDR3 with reference TRBV5-4 and TRBJ1-1 gives the whole variable domain ETGVTQSPTHLIKTRGQQVTLRCSSQSGHNTVSWYQQALGQGPQFIFQYYREEENGRGNFPPRFSGLQFPNYSSELNVNALELDDSALYLCASSLLADTEAFFGQGTRLTVV.

This clonotype is medium-sized in the sample. Because this beta chain is a stray read in a library intended to capture alpha chains, its abundance should not be given much weight. J is TRBJ1-5 and V is TRBV12-3 or TRBV12-4; D remains ambiguous. This CDR3 has 14 amino acids. V was clipped by 3 bases and J by 2 bases, with 8 bases between them. The CDR3 region has the DNA TGTGCCAGCAGTTTGGAGGGTGGCAATCAGCCCCAGCATTTT. Translation: CASSLEGGNQPQHF.

On this clonotype: This beta chain is an off-target read within a library intended for alpha chains, so its frequency means little. V gene TRBV20-1 combines with J gene TRBJ1-1, with D maybe TRBD1 (5 bases). The CDR3 totals 15 residues. The germline V gene has CDR1 DFQATT and CDR2 SNEGSKA (reference sequence). V was clipped by 0 bases and J by 3 bases, with 14 bases between them. The CDR3 loop reads CSARDAGLEHTEAFF. The DNA for the CDR3 is TGCAGTGCTAGAGACGCAGGGCTAGAGCACACTGAAGCTTTCTTT.

This clonotype was observed at least ten times. Little can be read into the size of this beta chain, an off-target read in a library designed for alpha chains. CDR3 residues: CASEFGTSAPGQYV. The CDR3 bases are TGTGCCAGCGAATTCGGGACTAGCGCCCCCGGGCAGTACGTC. The V call is TRBV2, the J call TRBJ2-7; 10 bases are a match to TRBD2. The CDR3 loop spans 14 amino acids. The ends lost 8 bases at V and 9 bases at J; junction bases unmatched: 13. Germline V gene data show CDR1 as SNHLY and CDR2 as FYNNEI.

This clonotype was recorded many times. In a library made to pick up alpha chains, this beta chain is a stray read with a size that means little. Here the CDR3 DNA reads TGTGCCAGCTCACGGGACAGGGACCACGAGCAGTACTTC. This codes for CASSRDRDHEQYF. The chain joins TRBV18 to TRBJ2-7, with TRBD1 matching over 9 bases. Trimming at V came to 4 bases and at J to 5 bases, leaving 3 bases not matched to a gene. Germline-derived CDR1 and CDR2 are KGHSH and LQKENI. CDR3 length: 13 amino acids.

This clonotype was counted at least ten times. Since it is a stray read in a library aimed at alpha chains, this beta chain has a size that is not meaningful. This sequence joins TRBV29-1 and TRBJ1-2, with D hard to call. The germline V gene has CDR1 SQVTM and CDR2 ANQGSEA. Trimming left V 7 bases short and J 8 bases short, with 17 bases between. The CDR3 loop spans 12 amino acids. The CDR3 sequence: CSADGISAGYTF. The CDR3 nucleotides read TGCAGCGCCGACGGTATATCTGCCGGCTACACCTTC. The whole variable domain, filled in from reference TRBV29-1 and TRBJ1-2, reads SAVISQKPSRDICQRGTSLTIQCQVDSQVTMMFWYRQQPGQSLTLIATANQGSEATYESGFVIDKFPISRPNLTFSTLTVSNMSPEDSSIYLCSADGISAGYTFGSGTRLTVV.

This clonotype was seen at least ten times. This beta chain is an off-target read within a library intended for alpha chains, so its frequency means little. As DNA, the CDR3 is TGCGCCAGCAGCCAAGATCCCCGGCGGGGAACCGACGAGCAGTACTTC. Protein sequence: CASSQDPRRGTDEQYF. The rearrangement uses TRBV4-1 and TRBJ2-7; TRBD2 might be the D (6 bases). V was cut by 0 bases and J by 5 bases, with 17 bases left in between. Germline loops: CDR1 MGHRA, CDR2 YSYEKL. This CDR3 comprises 16 residues.

This clonotype was seen once. For a library built for alpha chains, this beta chain is a stray read; little rests on its size. The J gene is TRBJ2-7, the V gene TRBV12-3 or TRBV12-4; TRBD2 matches at 11 bases. CDR3 length equals 15 residues. J was trimmed by 4 bases and V by 6 bases; bases with no gene match: 8. In DNA form, the CDR3 reads TGTGCCAGCAGAGACCTAGCGGGGGGTAGTTACGAGCAGTACTTC. Its protein product is CASRDLAGGSYEQYF.

In its sample, this clonotype was seen many times. The library was designed around alpha chains, so this beta chain is a stray read whose abundance carries little weight. The chain uses TRBV2 and TRBJ2-1, with 12 bases identical to TRBD2. Per the germline V gene, CDR1 is SNHLY and CDR2 is FYNNEI. V lost 6 bases to trimming and J lost 4 bases; unmatched junction nucleotides: 7. CDR3 size: 16 residues. CDR3 in DNA: TGTGCCAGCAGGGACTCTACTAGCGGGAGGTACAATGAGCAGTTCTTC. It specifies CASRDSTSGRYNEQFF.

This clonotype was counted ten times or more. Because the library targeted alpha chains, this beta chain is an off-target read whose size means little. This chain links TRBV6-1 with TRBJ1-1, with no clear D. Trimming removed 7 bases from V and 4 bases from J, with 16 bases in between. This CDR3 is 14 amino acids long. CDR1 is MNHNS, CDR2 SASEGT, per germline. CDR3 coding DNA: TGTGCCAGCACCCTTGGGCCCAGTGGCACTGAAGCTTTCTTT. It is translated as CASTLGPSGTEAFF.

In its sample, this clonotype is medium-sized. Because this beta chain is a stray read in a library intended to capture alpha chains, its abundance should not be given much weight. V and J are TRBV7-2 and TRBJ2-3, with D perhaps matching TRBD2 (5 bases). There are 14 residues in the CDR3. Germline CDR1 reads SGHTA; CDR2 reads FQGNSA. V lost 2 bases and J 3 bases, leaving 9 bases between the germline ends. CDR3 in DNA: TGTGCCAGCAGCTTAAGCCGGGGAACAGATACGCAGTATTTT. Encoded protein: CASSLSRGTDTQYF.

This clonotype has a count of ten or more. This beta chain is off target for a library built for alpha chains, so its abundance means little. The CDR3 coding sequence is TGTGCCAGCAGTGCGGGCCTTCAAAGGTACGAGCAGTACTTC. It codes for CASSAGLQRYEQYF. J is TRBJ2-7 and V is TRBV2; D is unclear. Trimming removed 4 bases from V and 4 bases from J, with 14 bases in between. Germline V gene lookup returns CDR1 SNHLY and CDR2 FYNNEI. The CDR3 contains 14 residues.

This clonotype was seen at least ten times. Because this beta chain is a stray read in a library intended to capture alpha chains, its abundance should not be given much weight. The genes are TRBV20-1 and TRBJ1-2, with 8 bases identical to TRBD1. The V and J ends lost 6 bases and 4 bases, in that order; junction bases with no gene match: 16. Germline assignment: CDR1 DFQATT and CDR2 SNEGSKA (reference sequence). The length of the CDR3 is 16 residues. This CDR3 reads CSAHPLPGQASYGYTF. In DNA, the CDR3 is TGCAGTGCCCATCCTCTCCCGGGACAGGCGTCCTATGGCTACACCTTC.

This clonotype was detected ten times or more. This beta chain is off target for a library built for alpha chains, so its abundance means little. The chain recombines TRBV5-5 with TRBJ2-5; D is possibly TRBD1 (5 bases). Germline CDR1 and CDR2: SGHKS and YYEKEE (reference sequence). Trimming left V 2 bases short and J 2 bases short, with 19 bases between. This CDR3 region has 17 residues. The CDR3 sequence is CASSLRVGVEIQETQYF. CDR3 in DNA: TGTGCCAGCAGCTTAAGGGTAGGGGTAGAGATACAAGAGACCCAGTACTTC.

The table lists this clonotype with many counts. This beta chain came through as a stray read in a library set up for alpha chains, and its size says little. The J gene is TRBJ2-2, the V gene TRBV12-3 or TRBV12-4; 15 nucleotides align to TRBD2. The CDR3 is 17 residues long. Losses at the gene ends were 6 bases for V and 5 bases for J; bases not matched to a gene: 7. The CDR3, as DNA: TGTGCCAGCAGCAGGACCGGGACTAGCGGGAGGACCGGGGAGCTGTTTTTT. Its protein product is CASSRTGTSGRTGELFF.

This clonotype has ten or more counts. This beta chain is an unintended read in a library built for alpha chains; its size means little. This chain connects TRBV3-1 to TRBJ2-6; D is ambiguous. From germline, CDR1 is LGHDT and CDR2 YNNKEL (reference sequence). The V end lost 4 bases, the J end lost 2 bases, and 6 bases lay between the germline ends. This CDR3 is 14 amino acids long. CDR3 nucleotides: TGTGCCAGCAGCCGAAGGACTGGGGCCAACGTCCTGACTTTC. Amino acids: CASSRRTGANVLTF.

This clonotype has a count of ten or more. As an off-target read in a library built for alpha chains, this beta chain has a frequency of little significance. The gene calls are TRBV30 and TRBJ2-2; no definite D call. The CDR3 sequence is 13 residues long. Trimming took off 8 bases at V and 1 base at J, with 11 bases between the two ends. In germline, CDR1 is GTSNPN, CDR2 SVGIG (reference sequence). The DNA of the CDR3 is TGTGCCGGAAGGCAGTTGAACACCGGGGAGCTGTTTTTT. It translates to CAGRQLNTGELFF.

A remark on this clonotype: Within a library made for alpha chains, this beta chain is off target, and its count is uninformative. The chain joins TRBV14 to TRBJ1-2, with no clear D. This CDR3 has 14 residues. In germline, CDR1 is SGHDN, CDR2 FVKESK. With 1 base removed from V and 4 bases from J, the gap between germline ends came to 10 bases. The CDR3 DNA is TGTGCCAGCAGCCAAGCCGGGGAATCCTATGGCTACACCTTC. Translation: CASSQAGESYGYTF.

Ten or more counts support this clonotype. This beta chain came through as a stray read in a library set up for alpha chains, and its size says little. The rearrangement uses TRBV7-9 and TRBJ2-7; D perhaps matches TRBD2 (6 bases). The CDR3 sequence is 14 residues long. The V gene's germline CDR1 is SEHNR and CDR2 FQNEAQ (reference sequence). With 1 base removed from V and 6 bases from J, the gap between germline ends came to 13 bases. Here the CDR3 DNA reads TGTGCCAGCAGCTTAGGCGGGATCTCCAGCGAGCAGTACTTC. As protein: CASSLGGISSEQYF. Full variable domain (rest looked up from reference TRBV7-9 and TRBJ2-7): DTGVSQNPRHKITKRGQNVTFRCDPISEHNRLYWYRQTLGQGPEFLTYFQNEAQLEKSRLLSDRFSAERPKGSFSTLEIQRTEQGDSAMYLCASSLGGISSEQYFGPGTRLTVT.

This clonotype occurred many times. As an off-target read in a library built for alpha chains, this beta chain has a frequency of little significance. This chain connects TRBV9 to TRBJ2-1; 7 nucleotides match TRBD1. Trimming at V came to 0 bases and at J to 11 bases, leaving 8 bases not matched to a gene. The CDR3 is made up of 14 amino acids. Per the germline V gene, CDR1 is SGDLS and CDR2 is YYNGEE. This CDR3 is CASSVGDSGRKQFF. The CDR3 bases are TGTGCCAGCAGCGTAGGGGACAGCGGACGAAAGCAGTTCTTC.

This clonotype was seen a few times. This beta chain came through as a stray read in a library set up for alpha chains, and its size says little. The chain combines TRBV5-1 with TRBJ2-7; no clear D. The CDR3 sequence is 15 residues long. With 0 bases removed from V and 5 bases from J, the gap between germline ends came to 15 bases. CDR1 is SGHRS and CDR2 is YFSETQ in the germline V gene. CDR3 nucleotide sequence: TGCGCCAGCAGCTTGGTATCCGGCCCTAACGACGAGCAGTACTTC. As protein: CASSLVSGPNDEQYF.